These 9 T cell receptor beta chains were all obtained from the same sample, sequenced in a study of cytomegalovirus exposure and HLA in healthy donors. PCR involved 60 Vbeta and 13 Jbeta primers. TCRdb's table, derived via immunoSEQ multiplex PCR, lists solely in-frame clones and lacks some. Here the sample spans 150,000 to 200,000 clones, roughly 80% being singletons. Material for sequencing was PBMCs. These receptors originate from a female donor in good health and CMV-seronegative.

The chain carries TRBV7-2 and TRBJ1-1, with 8 nucleotides matching TRBD1. Germline assignment: CDR1 SGHTA and CDR2 FQGNSA. Losses at the gene ends were 5 bases for V and 4 bases for J; bases not matched to a gene: 3. The CDR3 has 13 amino acids. The CDR3 spells CASSLQGGTEAFF. The CDR3 DNA reads as TGTGCCAGCAGCCTACAGGGGGGCACTGAAGCTTTCTTT.

The chain employs TRBV30 and TRBJ1-2, with D unresolved. Trimming stripped 4 bases from V and 5 bases from J, with 14 bases between. Germline CDR1 GTSNPN, CDR2 SVGIG (reference sequence). The CDR3 has 13 residues. Here the CDR3 reads CAWTKSRNYGYTF. The CDR3 DNA sequence: TGTGCCTGGACCAAGTCCAGAAATTATGGCTACACCTTC.

The chain combines TRBV6-1 with TRBJ1-5, with TRBD1 identical over 9 bases. The CDR3 extends over 15 amino acids. J gave up 6 bases and V 2 bases, and 5 bases lay outside the gene matches. Looked up from germline, CDR1 is MNHNS and CDR2 is SASEGT. This CDR3 is CASSERYRGRQPQHF. The CDR3 DNA reads as TGTGCCAGCAGTGAAAGGTACAGGGGGCGTCAGCCCCAGCATTTT.

V usage is TRBV28 and J usage is TRBJ2-7; D is possibly TRBD1 (6 bases). The CDR3 has 13 amino acids. V gave up 6 bases and J gave up 5 bases, with 14 bases separating them. Germline V gene sequence: CDR1 MDHEN, CDR2 SYDVKM. DNA of the CDR3: TGTGCCAGCAGCCTACCCCACAGGGACGAGCAGTACTTC. Its protein product is CASSLPHRDEQYF.

This clone was found a few times. J is TRBJ2-7 and V is TRBV6-6, with D perhaps matching TRBD1 (6 bases). Per the germline V gene, CDR1 is MNHNY and CDR2 is SVGAGI (reference sequence). CDR3 length: 14 residues. Trimming took 6 bases from V and 0 from J, leaving 12 bases between them. CDR3 region: CASRPSGDSYEQYF. Written as DNA, the CDR3 is TGTGCCAGCAGGCCGTCAGGGGACTCCTACGAGCAGTACTTC.

This clone appeared once. The chain uses TRBV6-5 and TRBJ1-3; D unclear. The CDR3 loop spans 15 amino acids. V gave up 6 bases and J gave up 0 bases, with 12 bases separating them. Germline V CDR1 and CDR2: MNHEY, SVGAGI. This chain's CDR3 is CASRSAKLSGNTIYF. CDR3 bases: TGTGCCAGCAGGTCTGCCAAGCTCTCTGGAAACACCATATATTTT.

J is TRBJ1-1 and V is TRBV11-2; 8 bases map to TRBD1. Germline lookup yields CDR1 SGHAT and CDR2 FQNNGV. The V segment lost 5 bases and the J segment 5 bases; nucleotides outside the gene matches: 4. The CDR3 contains 13 residues. The CDR3 loop is CASSSQGATEAFF. The CDR3 DNA sequence: TGTGCCAGCAGCAGCCAGGGGGCAACTGAAGCTTTCTTT.

The CDR3 is CAWIGPGTRNSPLHF. The DNA for the CDR3 is TGTGCCTGGATTGGTCCCGGGACAAGGAATTCACCCCTCCACTTT. J is TRBJ1-6 and V is TRBV30; D is perhaps TRBD1 (6 bases). The CDR3 is 15 amino acids. Deletions cut 4 bases from V and 7 bases from J, with 17 bases between. Germline V gene data show CDR1 as GTSNPN and CDR2 as SVGIG (reference sequence).

This clone was observed a single time. The chain recombines TRBV25-1 with TRBJ2-1; TRBD2 matches 10 bases. The CDR3 runs to 16 residues. V lost 2 bases, J lost 2 bases, and 3 bases stayed unmatched. Germline V gene data show CDR1 as MGHDK and CDR2 as SYGVNS. The CDR3 loop reads CASSEPSGGPYNEQFF. Here the CDR3 DNA reads TGTGCCAGCAGTGAACCTAGCGGGGGCCCCTACAATGAGCAGTTCTTC.